This TCR beta chain appears in the sequencing data of a study of blood T cell repertoires in COVID-19. The wider study: T cells, B-cell-depleted T cells, or PBMCs provided the cDNA or gDNA that served as material.

Per the study methods: Reference gene primer amplification gave nucleated cell count estimates. Assay used: immunoSEQ multiplex PCR; TCRdb lists only in-frame clones, some missing. V and J calls and clone size are copied from that table; D and trimming were computed from the DNA. The sample has 250,000 to 350,000 clones, 80% to 90% seen once. Living in 25 or so US areas, the participants were between roughly 18 and 89 years of age. Two negative PCRs, clearance, or symptom resolution had been documented for recovered Cohort 3 donors. V lost 4 bases and J 8 bases, leaving 8 bases between the germline ends. The germline gives CDR1 MGHRA, CDR2 YSYEKL. The CDR3 totals 12 residues.

Sequencing used PBMCs or T cells enriched from blood (not recorded which). The chain recombines TRBV4-1 with TRBJ1-4, with D hard to call. This TCR was sampled from a woman younger than 30 who had recovered from COVID-19. The CDR3 reads CASSPAGEKLFF. The CDR3 region has the DNA TGCGCCAGCAGCCCTGCGGGGGAAAAACTGTTTTTT.